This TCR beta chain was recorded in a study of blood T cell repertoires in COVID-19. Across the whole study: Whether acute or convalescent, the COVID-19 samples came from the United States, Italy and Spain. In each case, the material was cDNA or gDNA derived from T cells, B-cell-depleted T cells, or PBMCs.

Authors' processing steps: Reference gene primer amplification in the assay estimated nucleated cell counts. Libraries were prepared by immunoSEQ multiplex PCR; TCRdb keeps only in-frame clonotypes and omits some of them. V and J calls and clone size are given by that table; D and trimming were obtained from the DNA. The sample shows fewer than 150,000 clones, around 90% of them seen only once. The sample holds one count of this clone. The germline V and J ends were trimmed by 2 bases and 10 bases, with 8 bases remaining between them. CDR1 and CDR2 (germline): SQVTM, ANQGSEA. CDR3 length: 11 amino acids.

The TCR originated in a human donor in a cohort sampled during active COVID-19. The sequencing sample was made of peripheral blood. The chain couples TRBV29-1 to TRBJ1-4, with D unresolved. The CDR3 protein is CSVERPGKLFF. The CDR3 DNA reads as TGCAGCGTTGAACGCCCGGGAAAACTGTTTTTT.